This entry is about one TCR beta chain. The sample belongs to a study of blood T cell repertoires in COVID-19. Using immunoSEQ multiplex PCR, the repertoire was profiled, and TCRdb retains in-frame clones only, with some absent. The sample consists of some 150,000 clones, approximately 88% of them appearing once. The CDR3 is made up of 13 amino acids. Germline-derived CDR1 and CDR2 are ENHRY and SYGVKD. Between the trimmed V and J ends, which lost 11 bases and 1 base, there was a span of 14 bases. This clonotype was sampled from a man in his sixties or seventies with acute or convalescent COVID-19. The sample consisted of peripheral blood. This chain joins TRBV10-3 and TRBJ1-1; maybe TRBD1 (5 bases). The CDR3 nucleotides are TGTGCCGCGGCCGGGACTTCGAACACTGAAGCTTTCTTT. Translating gives CAAAGTSNTEAFF.